These 22 T cell receptor beta chains were all obtained from the same sample, sequenced in a study of blood T cell repertoires in COVID-19. Only in-frame clones appear in the TCRdb table, and some are missing; sequencing was by immunoSEQ multiplex PCR. The table has some 130,000 clones, more than 85% seen once. The sequencing input was peripheral blood. The origin of the receptors is a man aged 60 to 69 with active or convalescent COVID-19.

This chain connects TRBV10-3 to TRBJ1-3; tentative D call: TRBD1 (5 bases). Germline V lookup: CDR1 ENHRY, CDR2 SYGVKD. The CDR3 consists of 16 residues. V dropped 9 bases and J dropped 0 bases, with 18 bases sitting between them. DNA of the CDR3: TGTGCCATTGCTACCGCCAGGGTAAACTCTGGAAACACCATATATTTT. This codes for CAIATARVNSGNTIYF.

The chain couples TRBV6-7 to TRBJ1-2; TRBD1 might be the D (6 bases). TRBV6-7 is labeled an ORF, and its function is uncertain. The CDR3 has 13 residues. V was shortened by 9 bases and J by 7 bases, with 18 bases between the two germline ends. As DNA, the CDR3 is TGTGCCAGGGAACAGGGTAGTTCTAGTGGCTACACCTTC. Translation: CAREQGSSSGYTF.

The rearrangement uses TRBV11-3 and TRBJ2-3, with 11 bases aligning to TRBD2. V was clipped by 5 bases and J by 0 bases; unmatched bases: 10. The CDR3 contains 18 residues. In germline, CDR1 is SGHNT, CDR2 YENEEA. The CDR3: CASSTGTSGLSSTDTQYF. As DNA, the CDR3 is TGTGCCAGCAGCACCGGGACTAGCGGATTATCTAGCACAGATACGCAGTATTTT.

The genes are TRBV9 and TRBJ2-5; the D gene is possibly TRBD2 (7 bases). CDR3 length: 16 residues. V lost 0 bases and J 5 bases, leaving 17 bases between the germline ends. Germline V gene data show CDR1 as SGDLS and CDR2 as YYNGEE. CDR3 loop: CASSVGGAGAGETQYF. The CDR3, as DNA: TGTGCCAGCAGCGTAGGAGGCGCGGGGGCGGGGGAGACCCAGTACTTC.

This clone was seen once. The DNA for the CDR3 is TGTGCCAGCAGCTTGGCGGGGGGGTACAATGAGCAGTTCTTC. Encoded protein: CASSLAGGYNEQFF. The V and J genes are TRBV7-2 and TRBJ2-1, with 9 bases identical to TRBD2. CDR1 is SGHTA, CDR2 FQGNSA, per germline. With V trimmed by 3 bases and J by 4 bases, 1 base remained unmatched. The CDR3 is 14 residues long.

The rearrangement joins TRBV28 to TRBJ1-1; TRBD1 matches 7 bases. The CDR3 consists of 14 residues. The ends lost 4 bases at V and 5 bases at J; junction bases unmatched: 7. Germline lookup yields CDR1 MDHEN and CDR2 SYDVKM. CDR3 sequence (DNA): TGTGCCAGCAGTTCCCGGGACAGAGCGACTGAAGCTTTCTTT. The encoded protein is CASSSRDRATEAFF.

This clone was seen only a few times. The CDR3 nucleotides read TGTGCCAGCAGCTCGGATAGCAGGGTGATTGGGACTAATGAAAAACTGTTTTTT. Translation gives CASSSDSRVIGTNEKLFF. The chain combines TRBV7-2 with TRBJ1-4; D may be TRBD1 (5 bases). V was trimmed by 4 bases and J by 2 bases, leaving 20 bases between them. The CDR3 contains 18 residues. From germline, CDR1 is SGHTA and CDR2 FQGNSA.

This chain joins TRBV10-3 and TRBJ1-4; 9 nucleotides align to TRBD1. Losses at the gene ends were 11 bases for V and 4 bases for J; bases not matched to a gene: 5. The CDR3 extends over 13 amino acids. CDR1 and CDR2 (germline): ENHRY, SYGVKD. The CDR3 protein is CASRQGVNEKLFF. DNA for the CDR3: TGTGCCTCAAGACAGGGGGTTAATGAAAAACTGTTTTTT.

This clone was seen just once. V gene TRBV5-5 combines with J gene TRBJ1-2; D not resolved. CDR1 is SGHKS, CDR2 YYEKEE, per germline (reference sequence). The germline V and J ends were trimmed by 0 bases and 6 bases, with 18 bases remaining between them. The CDR3 sequence is 16 residues long. For the CDR3, the DNA is TGTGCCAGCAGCTTGGAAGTGGCTCTCGCCCCTCATGGCTACACCTTC. It yields the protein CASSLEVALAPHGYTF.

This chain links TRBV19 with TRBJ1-1; no definite D call. This CDR3 is 12 amino acids long. CDR1 and CDR2 from the germline V gene are LNHDA and SQIVND (reference sequence). Trimming shortened V by 6 bases and J by 8 bases, and 13 bases separated the two germline ends. Here the CDR3 reads CASSLEFREAFF. In DNA form, the CDR3 reads TGTGCCAGTAGCCTAGAATTCCGCGAAGCTTTCTTT.

The V call is TRBV7-8, the J call TRBJ2-2, with D uncertain. Germline V gene sequence: CDR1 SGHVS, CDR2 FQNEAQ. Trimming removed 1 base at V and 5 bases at J, with 17 bases between. The CDR3 is 17 residues long. CDR3 amino acids: CASSLGLTLARTGELFF. CDR3 coding DNA: TGTGCCAGCAGCTTAGGTTTAACGCTCGCGAGGACCGGGGAGCTGTTTTTT.

The chain uses TRBV9 and TRBJ2-3; 8 nucleotides agree with TRBD2. V gave up 1 base and J gave up 4 bases; unmatched junction bases: 8. The CDR3 sequence is 16 residues long. Germline CDR1 reads SGDLS; CDR2 reads YYNGEE. The CDR3 region is CASSVWEAGASDTQYF. The CDR3 DNA reads TGTGCCAGCAGCGTATGGGAAGCGGGAGCTTCAGATACGCAGTATTTT.

In this sample, this clone turned up once. The rearrangement links TRBV27 to TRBJ2-2, with TRBD1 matching 7 bases. CDR1 and CDR2 (germline): MNHEY, SMNVEV (reference sequence). The CDR3 is 14 residues long. V was clipped by 5 bases and J by 6 bases; unmatched bases: 6. CDR3 protein: CASSIYGTAGELFF. In nucleotides, the CDR3 is TGTGCCAGCAGTATCTATGGGACAGCCGGGGAGCTGTTTTTT.

DNA of the CDR3: TGTGCCAGCAGTTACAACAGGGGGTTGGCTGAAGCTTTCTTT. Translation: CASSYNRGLAEAFF. V and J are TRBV6-2 or TRBV6-3 and TRBJ1-1; the match to TRBD1 covers 8 bases. Germline CDR1 and CDR2: MNHEY and SVGEGT. CDR3 length: 14 amino acids. Trimming cost V 2 bases and J 6 bases; bases outside gene matches: 5.

The gene calls are TRBV7-3 and TRBJ2-1; D is unclear. The CDR3 is 12 amino acids. Trimming took 5 bases from V and 10 from J, leaving 12 bases between them. Germline V gene lookup returns CDR1 SGHTA and CDR2 FQGTGA. CDR3 loop: CASSPGPGEQFF. Written as DNA, the CDR3 is TGTGCCAGCAGCCCCGGCCCCGGGGAGCAGTTCTTC.

In this sample, this clone turned up once. The chain has TRBV6-5 and TRBJ1-2, with D possibly matching TRBD1 (5 bases). CDR1 is MNHEY, CDR2 SVGAGI, per germline. This CDR3 spans 12 amino acids. Trimming shortened V by 2 bases and J by 8 bases, and 9 bases separated the two germline ends. The CDR3 sequence is CASSYRGWGYTF. In DNA, the CDR3 is TGTGCCAGCAGTTACAGGGGCTGGGGCTACACCTTC.

This clone was detected once. The chain carries TRBV5-1 and TRBJ2-1; 8 nucleotides line up with TRBD1. The V and J ends lost 3 bases and 4 bases, in that order; junction bases with no gene match: 9. CDR3 length: 16 residues. Looked up from germline, CDR1 is SGHRS and CDR2 is YFSETQ. The CDR3 reads CASSSLDRDSYNEQFF. CDR3 sequence (DNA): TGCGCCAGCAGCTCTCTGGACAGGGACTCTTACAATGAGCAGTTCTTC. Using reference TRBV5-1 and TRBJ2-1 for the parts outside the CDR3, the full variable domain is KAGVTQTPRYLIKTRGQQVTLSCSPISGHRSVSWYQQTPGQGLQFLFEYFSETQRNKGNFPGRFSGRQFSNSRSEMNVSTLELGDSALYLCASSSLDRDSYNEQFFGPGTRLTVL.

The CDR3 DNA reads TGTGCCAGCAGGGTAGTTGGCTACACCTTC. It codes for CASRVVGYTF. V usage is TRBV2 and J usage is TRBJ1-2; D remains unclear. The CDR3 spans 10 residues. CDR1 is SNHLY, CDR2 FYNNEI, per germline. The V end was cut by 6 bases, the J end by 7 bases, with 6 bases between.

The CDR3: CATSDRGWTDTQYF. CDR3 in DNA: TGTGCCACCAGTGACAGGGGCTGGACAGATACGCAGTATTTT. V and J are TRBV24-1 and TRBJ2-3, with D perhaps matching TRBD1 (6 bases). Germline-derived CDR1 and CDR2 are KGHDR and SFDVKD. V shed 4 bases and J shed 3 bases, with 10 bases lying between them. The CDR3 runs 14 residues.

The chain links TRBV28 to TRBJ1-2; 8 bases align to TRBD1. Per germline, CDR1 MDHEN and CDR2 SYDVKM. Trimming at V came to 1 base and at J to 5 bases, leaving 3 bases not matched to a gene. The CDR3 is 14 residues long. The CDR3 loop reads CASSLSRQGYGYTF. The DNA for the CDR3 is TGTGCCAGCAGTTTATCCCGACAGGGGTATGGCTACACCTTC.

The chain recombines TRBV19 with TRBJ2-3; 10 positions agree with TRBD2. The CDR3 covers 18 residues. Per the germline V gene, CDR1 is LNHDA and CDR2 is SQIVND (reference sequence). V lost 7 bases and J lost 0; bases outside the gene matches: 13. The CDR3 coding sequence is TGTGCCAGTACCGATAGGGGGACTAGCGCCATAAGCACAGATACGCAGTATTTT. It yields the protein CASTDRGTSAISTDTQYF.

The chain uses TRBV7-3 and TRBJ2-7; possibly TRBD2 for D (5 bases). V dropped 3 bases and J dropped 7 bases, with 13 bases sitting between them. The V gene's germline CDR1 is SGHTA and CDR2 FQGTGA. This CDR3 is 13 amino acids long. The CDR3 coding sequence is TGTGCCAGCAGCTTCGGGCCGACGGGAGAGCAGTACTTC. Protein product: CASSFGPTGEQYF.